This note documents a single T cell receptor beta chain sequence. The entry originates in a study of blood T cell repertoires in COVID-19. The study counted Cohort 3 donors as recovered given two negative PCRs, clearance, or symptom resolution. Profiled with immunoSEQ multiplex PCR; TCRdb holds only in-frame clones, not every one. This sample yields roughly 520,000 clones, of which over 75% are seen a single time; about 1.7% belongs to the top ten. The V and J ends lost 2 bases and 3 bases respectively, with 20 bases between them. The CDR3 contains 18 residues. Germline V gives CDR1 MNHEY, CDR2 SVGEGT.

Sequencing input: PBMCs or T cells enriched from blood (not recorded which). The sequence was collected from a woman aged 40 to 55 who had recovered from COVID-19. The chain uses TRBV6-2 or TRBV6-3 and TRBJ1-5; TRBD1 is a possible D gene (5 bases). DNA of the CDR3: TGTGCCAGCAGTTACCGCGCGGACACTCTAAGGGTCAATCAGCCCCAGCATTTT. It encodes CASSYRADTLRVNQPQHF.